This T cell receptor beta chain was obtained from a study of blood T cells in healthy people across ages. A second about 6 to 11 cycle PCR used barcoded and J-beta primers. TCRdb used MiXCR to reprocess the 5' RACE reads, holding one entry per CDR3 protein. In the table there are roughly 1.6 million distinct CDR3 sequences, almost 35% of which are singletons. The sequence was obtained from a woman aged 25 to 39 in good health. The sequenced sample consisted of blood.

In DNA form, the CDR3 reads TGTGCCAGCAGCACCCCTAGCGGGAGCTCCTACGAGCAGTACTTC. Its translation: CASSTPSGSSYEQYF. The chain has TRBV11-1 and TRBJ2-7; 10 nucleotides line up with TRBD2. Germline lookup yields CDR1 SGHAT and CDR2 FQDESV (reference sequence). V lost 5 bases and J lost 0; bases outside the gene matches: 4. This CDR3 is built from 15 residues.